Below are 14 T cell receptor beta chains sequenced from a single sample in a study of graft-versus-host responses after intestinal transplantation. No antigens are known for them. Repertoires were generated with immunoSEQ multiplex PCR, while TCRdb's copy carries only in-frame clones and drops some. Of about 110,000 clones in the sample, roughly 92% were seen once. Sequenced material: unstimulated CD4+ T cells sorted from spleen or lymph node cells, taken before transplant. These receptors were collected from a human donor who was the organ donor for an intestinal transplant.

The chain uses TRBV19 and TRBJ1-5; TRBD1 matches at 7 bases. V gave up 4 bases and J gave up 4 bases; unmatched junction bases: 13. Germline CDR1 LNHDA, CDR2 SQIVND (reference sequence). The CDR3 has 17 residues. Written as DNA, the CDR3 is TGTGCCAGTAGTAAGTGGGCCGGGGACAGTCTTAATCAGCCCCAGCATTTT. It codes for CASSKWAGDSLNQPQHF.

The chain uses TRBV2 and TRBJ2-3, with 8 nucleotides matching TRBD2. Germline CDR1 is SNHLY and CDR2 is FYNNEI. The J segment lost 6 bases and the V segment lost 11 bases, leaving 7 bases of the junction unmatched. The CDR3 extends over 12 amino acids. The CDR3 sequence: CAGSGDSDTQYF. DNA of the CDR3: TGTGCCGGTAGCGGGGACTCGGATACGCAGTATTTT.

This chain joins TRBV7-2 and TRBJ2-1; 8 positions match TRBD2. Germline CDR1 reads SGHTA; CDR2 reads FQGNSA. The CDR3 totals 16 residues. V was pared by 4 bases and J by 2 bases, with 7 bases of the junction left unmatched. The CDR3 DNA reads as TGTGCCAGCAGCTCCTCACTAGCGGAGGCCTACAATGAGCAGTTCTTC. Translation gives CASSSSLAEAYNEQFF. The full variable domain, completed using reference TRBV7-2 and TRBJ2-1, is GAGVSQSPSNKVTEKGKDVELRCDPISGHTALYWYRQSLGQGLEFLIYFQGNSAPDKSGLPSDRFSAERTGGSVSTLTIQRTQQEDSAVYLCASSSSLAEAYNEQFFGPGTRLTVL.

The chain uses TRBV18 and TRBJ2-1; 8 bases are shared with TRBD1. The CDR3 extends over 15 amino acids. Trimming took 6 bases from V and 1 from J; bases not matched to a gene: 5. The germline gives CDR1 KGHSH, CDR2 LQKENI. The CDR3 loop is CASSPQGASYNEQFF. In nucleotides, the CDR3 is TGTGCCAGCTCTCCCCAGGGGGCATCCTACAATGAGCAGTTCTTC.

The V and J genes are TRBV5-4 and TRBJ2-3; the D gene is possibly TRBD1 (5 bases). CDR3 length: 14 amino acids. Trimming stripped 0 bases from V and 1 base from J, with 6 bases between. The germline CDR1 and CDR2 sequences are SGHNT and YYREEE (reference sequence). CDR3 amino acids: CASSLARGTDTQYF. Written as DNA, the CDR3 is TGTGCCAGCAGCTTGGCCAGGGGCACAGATACGCAGTATTTT.

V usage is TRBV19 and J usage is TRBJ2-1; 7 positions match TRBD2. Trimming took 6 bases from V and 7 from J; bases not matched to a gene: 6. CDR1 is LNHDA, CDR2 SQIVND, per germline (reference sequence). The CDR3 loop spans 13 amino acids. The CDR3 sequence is CASSPLAPNEQFF. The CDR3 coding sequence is TGTGCCAGTAGCCCACTAGCGCCTAATGAGCAGTTCTTC. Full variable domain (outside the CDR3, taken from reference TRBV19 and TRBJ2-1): DGGITQSPKYLFRKEGQNVTLSCEQNLNHDAMYWYRQDPGQGLRLIYYSQIVNDFQKGDIAEGYSVSREKKESFPLTVTSAQKNPTAFYLCASSPLAPNEQFFGPGTRLTVL.

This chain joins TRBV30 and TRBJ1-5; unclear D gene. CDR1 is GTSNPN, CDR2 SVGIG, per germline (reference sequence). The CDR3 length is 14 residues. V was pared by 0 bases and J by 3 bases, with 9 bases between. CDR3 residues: CAWSVGRYNQPQHF. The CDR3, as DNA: TGTGCCTGGAGTGTGGGTCGGTACAATCAGCCCCAGCATTTT.

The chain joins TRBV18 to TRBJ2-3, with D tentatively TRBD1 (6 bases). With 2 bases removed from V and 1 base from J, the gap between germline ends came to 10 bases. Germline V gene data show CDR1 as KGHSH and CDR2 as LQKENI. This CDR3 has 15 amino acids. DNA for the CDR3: TGTGCCAGCTCACCAGGGCGACAGGGCACAGATACGCAGTATTTT. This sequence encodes CASSPGRQGTDTQYF.

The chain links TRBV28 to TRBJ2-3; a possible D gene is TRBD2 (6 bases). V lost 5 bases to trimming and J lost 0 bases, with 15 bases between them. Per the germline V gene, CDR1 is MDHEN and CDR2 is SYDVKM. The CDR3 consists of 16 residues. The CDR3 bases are TGTGCCAGCAGTCAAGGGACTGTCACTAGCACAGATACGCAGTATTTT. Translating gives CASSQGTVTSTDTQYF.

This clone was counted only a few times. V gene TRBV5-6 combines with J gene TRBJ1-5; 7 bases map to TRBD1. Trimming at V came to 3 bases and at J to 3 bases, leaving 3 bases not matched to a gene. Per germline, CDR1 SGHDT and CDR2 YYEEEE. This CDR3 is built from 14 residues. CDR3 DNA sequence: TGTGCCAGCAGCTGGGGACAGCACAATCAGCCCCAGCATTTT. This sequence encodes CASSWGQHNQPQHF.

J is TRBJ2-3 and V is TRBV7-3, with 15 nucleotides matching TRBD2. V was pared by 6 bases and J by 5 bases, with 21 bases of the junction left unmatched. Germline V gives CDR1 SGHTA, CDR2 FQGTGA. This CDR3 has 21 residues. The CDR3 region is CASSPFSGTSGRSGAGDTQYF. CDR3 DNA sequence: TGTGCCAGCAGTCCATTTTCCGGGACTAGCGGGAGGAGTGGGGCGGGAGATACGCAGTATTTT.

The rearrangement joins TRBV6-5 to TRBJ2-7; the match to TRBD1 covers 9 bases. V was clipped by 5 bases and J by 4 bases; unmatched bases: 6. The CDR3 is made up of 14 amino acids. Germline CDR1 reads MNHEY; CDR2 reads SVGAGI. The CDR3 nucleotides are TGTGCCAGCAGTGAGAACAGGGGGCGGTACGAGCAGTACTTC. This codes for CASSENRGRYEQYF.

The CDR3 DNA reads as TGTGCCAGTAGCACTAGGGGGACAGCTTACAATGAGCAGTTCTTC. Translated: CASSTRGTAYNEQFF. The chain is built from TRBV19 and TRBJ2-1; 7 positions agree with TRBD1. The CDR3 totals 15 residues. Germline CDR1 reads LNHDA; CDR2 reads SQIVND (reference sequence). Trimming cost V 6 bases and J 4 bases; bases outside gene matches: 9.

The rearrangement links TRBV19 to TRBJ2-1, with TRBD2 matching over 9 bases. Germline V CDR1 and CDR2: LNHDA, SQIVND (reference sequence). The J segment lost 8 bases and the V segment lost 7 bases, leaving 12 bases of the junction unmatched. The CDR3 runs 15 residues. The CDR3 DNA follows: TGTGCCAGTACCTTCCAGGGGGTAGCGGGGGATGAGCAGTTCTTC. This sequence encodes CASTFQGVAGDEQFF.